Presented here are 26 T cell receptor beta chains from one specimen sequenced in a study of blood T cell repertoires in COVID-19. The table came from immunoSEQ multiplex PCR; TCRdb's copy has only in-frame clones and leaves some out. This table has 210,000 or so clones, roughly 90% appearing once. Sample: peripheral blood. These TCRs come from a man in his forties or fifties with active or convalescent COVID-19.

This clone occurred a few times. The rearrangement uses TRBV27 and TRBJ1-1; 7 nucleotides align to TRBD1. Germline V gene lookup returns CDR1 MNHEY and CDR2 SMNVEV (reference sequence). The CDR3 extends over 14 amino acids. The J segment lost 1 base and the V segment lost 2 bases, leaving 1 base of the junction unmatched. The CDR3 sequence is CASSLQGGNTEAFF. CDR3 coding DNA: TGTGCCAGCAGTTTACAGGGGGGGAACACTGAAGCTTTCTTT.

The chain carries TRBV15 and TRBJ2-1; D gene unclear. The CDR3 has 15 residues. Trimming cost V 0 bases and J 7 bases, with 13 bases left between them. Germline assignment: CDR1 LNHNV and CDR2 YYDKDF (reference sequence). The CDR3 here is CATSRDRPSRNEQFF. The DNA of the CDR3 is TGTGCCACCAGCAGAGATCGCCCCTCGAGGAATGAGCAGTTCTTC.

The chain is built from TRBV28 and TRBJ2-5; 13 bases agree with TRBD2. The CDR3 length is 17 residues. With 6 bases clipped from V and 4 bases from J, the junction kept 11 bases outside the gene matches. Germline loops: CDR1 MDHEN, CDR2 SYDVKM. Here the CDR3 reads CASRPGLAGVYPETQYF. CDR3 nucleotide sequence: TGTGCCAGCAGACCCGGACTAGCGGGGGTGTACCCAGAGACCCAGTACTTC.

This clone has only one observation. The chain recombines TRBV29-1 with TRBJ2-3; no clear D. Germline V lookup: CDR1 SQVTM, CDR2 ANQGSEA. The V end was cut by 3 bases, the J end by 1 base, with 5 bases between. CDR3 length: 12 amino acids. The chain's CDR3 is CSVDSGTDTQYF. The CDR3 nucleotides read TGCAGCGTTGATAGTGGCACAGATACGCAGTATTTT.

CDR3 amino acids: CSALPRWEQYF. CDR3 in DNA: TGCAGTGCTCTCCCCAGGTGGGAGCAGTACTTC. J is TRBJ2-7 and V is TRBV20-1; no definite D call. V was trimmed by 5 bases and J by 7 bases, leaving 12 bases between them. The CDR3 loop spans 11 amino acids. Germline values: CDR1 DFQATT, CDR2 SNEGSKA (reference sequence).

In DNA, the CDR3 is TGTGCCAGCAGCGGGGGACTAGCGGGGGCCTACGAGCAGTACTTC. This gives the protein CASSGGLAGAYEQYF. The chain carries TRBV9 and TRBJ2-7; 14 nucleotides line up with TRBD2. Germline assignment: CDR1 SGDLS and CDR2 YYNGEE. The junction had 1 base not matched to a gene; V was cut back by 3 bases and J by 2 bases. There are 15 residues in the CDR3.

In nucleotides, the CDR3 is TGTGCCAGCAGCTCGTCCTGGGGCCCCCCAAATGAAAAACTGTTTTTT. It codes for CASSSSWGPPNEKLFF. V is TRBV11-2 and J is TRBJ1-4; the D gene is possibly TRBD1 (5 bases). Trimming shortened V by 4 bases and J by 5 bases, and 17 bases separated the two germline ends. Germline CDR1 SGHAT, CDR2 FQNNGV. The CDR3 runs 16 residues.

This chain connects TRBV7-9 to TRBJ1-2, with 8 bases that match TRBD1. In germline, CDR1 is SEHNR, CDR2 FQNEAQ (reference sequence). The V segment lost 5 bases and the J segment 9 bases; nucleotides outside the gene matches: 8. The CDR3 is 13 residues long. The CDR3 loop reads CASSKPTGDSYTF. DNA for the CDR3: TGTGCCAGCAGCAAGCCGACAGGGGACAGCTACACCTTC.

The CDR3 nucleotides read TGTGCCAGCAGCCAAGTCGGGAGGAACACTGAAGCTTTCTTT. Its translation is CASSQVGRNTEAFF. This chain joins TRBV14 and TRBJ1-1, with D unclear. Germline CDR1 reads SGHDN; CDR2 reads FVKESK. Trimming shortened V by 1 base and J by 1 base, and 7 bases separated the two germline ends. The CDR3 sequence is 14 residues long.

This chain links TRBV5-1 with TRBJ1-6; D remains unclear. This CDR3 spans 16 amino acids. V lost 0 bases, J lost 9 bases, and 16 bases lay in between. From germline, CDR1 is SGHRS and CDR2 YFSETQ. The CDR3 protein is CASSLEAAMRASPLHF. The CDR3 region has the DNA TGCGCCAGCAGCTTGGAAGCCGCGATGAGAGCTTCACCCCTCCACTTT.

Here the CDR3 DNA reads TGTGCCAGCAGTTACAAGGGGGCCTCCTATAATTCACCCCTCCACTTT. Protein: CASSYKGASYNSPLHF. The rearrangement joins TRBV6-5 to TRBJ1-6; 7 nucleotides agree with TRBD1. Germline V gives CDR1 MNHEY, CDR2 SVGAGI. This CDR3 region has 16 residues. Trimming took 2 bases from V and 0 from J; bases not matched to a gene: 1.

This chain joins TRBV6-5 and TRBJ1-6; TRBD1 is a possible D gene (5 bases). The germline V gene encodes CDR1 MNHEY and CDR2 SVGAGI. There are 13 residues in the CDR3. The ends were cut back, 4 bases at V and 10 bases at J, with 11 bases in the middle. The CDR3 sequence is CASSFQGGSPLHF. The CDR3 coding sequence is TGTGCCAGCAGTTTCCAGGGAGGCTCACCCCTCCACTTT.

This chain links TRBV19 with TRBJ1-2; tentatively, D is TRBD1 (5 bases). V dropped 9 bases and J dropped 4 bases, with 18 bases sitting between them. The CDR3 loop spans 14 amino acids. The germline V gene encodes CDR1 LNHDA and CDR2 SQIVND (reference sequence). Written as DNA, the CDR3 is TGTGCCAGCACTTCCTCGGGGGTCGGCTATGGCTACACCTTC. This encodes CASTSSGVGYGYTF.

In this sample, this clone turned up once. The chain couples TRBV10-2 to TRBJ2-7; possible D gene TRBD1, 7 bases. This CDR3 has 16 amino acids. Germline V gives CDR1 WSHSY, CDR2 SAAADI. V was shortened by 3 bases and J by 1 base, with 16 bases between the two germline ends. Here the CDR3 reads CASSDPRGVRSYEQYF. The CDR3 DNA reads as TGCGCCAGCAGTGACCCCAGGGGGGTGAGGTCCTACGAGCAGTACTTC.

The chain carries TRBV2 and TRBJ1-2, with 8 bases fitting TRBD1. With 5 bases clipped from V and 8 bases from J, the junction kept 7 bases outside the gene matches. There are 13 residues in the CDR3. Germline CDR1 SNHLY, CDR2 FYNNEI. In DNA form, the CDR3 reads TGTGCCAGCAGTTTGGACAGGGCAGAAGGCTACACCTTC. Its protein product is CASSLDRAEGYTF. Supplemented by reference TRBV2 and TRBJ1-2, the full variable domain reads EPEVTQTPSHQVTQMGQEVILRCVPISNHLYFYWYRQILGQKVEFLVSFYNNEISEKSEIFDDQFSVERPDGSNFTLKIRSTKLEDSAMYFCASSLDRAEGYTFGSGTRLTVV.

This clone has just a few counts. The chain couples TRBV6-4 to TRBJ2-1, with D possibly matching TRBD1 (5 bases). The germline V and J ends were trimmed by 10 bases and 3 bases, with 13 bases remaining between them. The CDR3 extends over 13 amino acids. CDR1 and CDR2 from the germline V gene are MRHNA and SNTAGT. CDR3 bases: TGTGCCACCTCGGGCAGGGTCTACAATGAGCAGTTCTTC. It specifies CATSGRVYNEQFF.

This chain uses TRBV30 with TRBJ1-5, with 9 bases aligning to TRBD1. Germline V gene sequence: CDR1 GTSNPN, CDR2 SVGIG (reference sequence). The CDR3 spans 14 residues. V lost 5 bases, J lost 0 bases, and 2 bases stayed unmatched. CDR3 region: CAWGQGLSNQPQHF. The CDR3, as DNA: TGTGCCTGGGGACAGGGGCTTAGCAATCAGCCCCAGCATTTT.

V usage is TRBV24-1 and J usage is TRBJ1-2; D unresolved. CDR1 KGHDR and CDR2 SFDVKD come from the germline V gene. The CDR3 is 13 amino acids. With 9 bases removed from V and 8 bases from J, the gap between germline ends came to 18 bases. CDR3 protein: CATGDPLSWGYTF. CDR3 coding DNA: TGTGCCACCGGAGATCCGCTTAGTTGGGGCTACACCTTC.

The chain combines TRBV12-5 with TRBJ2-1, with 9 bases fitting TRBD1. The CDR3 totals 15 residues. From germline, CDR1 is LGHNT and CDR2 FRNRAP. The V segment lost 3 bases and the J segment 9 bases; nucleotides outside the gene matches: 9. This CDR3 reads CASGLRTGAHGEQFF. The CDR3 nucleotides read TGTGCTAGTGGTTTACGGACAGGGGCTCACGGTGAGCAGTTCTTC.

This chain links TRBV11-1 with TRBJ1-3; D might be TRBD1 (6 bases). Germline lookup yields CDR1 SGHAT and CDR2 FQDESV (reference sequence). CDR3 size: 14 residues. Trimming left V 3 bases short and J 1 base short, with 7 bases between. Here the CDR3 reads CASSFTGSGNTIYF. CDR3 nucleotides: TGTGCCAGCAGCTTCACAGGGTCTGGAAACACCATATATTTT.

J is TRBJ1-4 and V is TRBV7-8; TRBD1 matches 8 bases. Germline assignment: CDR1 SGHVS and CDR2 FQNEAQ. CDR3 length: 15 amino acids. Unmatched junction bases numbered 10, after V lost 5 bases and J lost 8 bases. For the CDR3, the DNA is TGTGCCAGCAGCGCACTCGGACAGGGCAGCGAAAAACTGTTTTTT. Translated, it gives CASSALGQGSEKLFF.

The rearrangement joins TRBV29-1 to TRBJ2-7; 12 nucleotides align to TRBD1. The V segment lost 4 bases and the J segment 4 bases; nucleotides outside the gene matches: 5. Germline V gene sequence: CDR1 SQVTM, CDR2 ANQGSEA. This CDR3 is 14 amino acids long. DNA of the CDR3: TGCAGCGTTGTCCAGGGACAGGGGGCTTACGAGCAGTACTTC. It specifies CSVVQGQGAYEQYF.

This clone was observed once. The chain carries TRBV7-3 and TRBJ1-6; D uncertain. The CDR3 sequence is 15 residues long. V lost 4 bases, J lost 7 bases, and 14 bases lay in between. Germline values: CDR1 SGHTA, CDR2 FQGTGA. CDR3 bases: TGTGCCAGCAGCTCCGGTGTAGGCGGCAATTCACCCCTCCACTTT. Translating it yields CASSSGVGGNSPLHF. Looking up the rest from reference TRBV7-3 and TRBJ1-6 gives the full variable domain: GAGVSQTPSNKVTEKGKYVELRCDPISGHTALYWYRQSLGQGPEFLIYFQGTGAADDSGLPNDRFFAVRPEGSVSTLKIQRTERGDSAVYLCASSSGVGGNSPLHFGNGTRLTVT.

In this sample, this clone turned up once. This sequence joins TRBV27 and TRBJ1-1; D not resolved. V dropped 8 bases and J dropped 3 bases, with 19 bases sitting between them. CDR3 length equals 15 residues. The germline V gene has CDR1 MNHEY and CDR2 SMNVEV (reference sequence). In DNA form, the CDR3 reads TGTGCCAGCTTCTTATCCAGCGAGACCGACACTGAAGCTTTCTTT. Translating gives CASFLSSETDTEAFF.

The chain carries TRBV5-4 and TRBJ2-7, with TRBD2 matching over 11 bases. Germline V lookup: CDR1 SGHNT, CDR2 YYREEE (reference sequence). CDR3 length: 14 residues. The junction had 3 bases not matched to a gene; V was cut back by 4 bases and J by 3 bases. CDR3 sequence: CASSVGTSGYEQYF. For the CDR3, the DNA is TGTGCCAGCAGCGTAGGGACTAGCGGCTACGAGCAGTACTTC.

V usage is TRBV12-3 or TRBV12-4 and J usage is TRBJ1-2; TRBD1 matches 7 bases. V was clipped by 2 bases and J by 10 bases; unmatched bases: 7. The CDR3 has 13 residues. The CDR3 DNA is TGTGCCAGCAGTTTACGCCAGGGGGGATTCTACACCTTC. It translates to CASSLRQGGFYTF.